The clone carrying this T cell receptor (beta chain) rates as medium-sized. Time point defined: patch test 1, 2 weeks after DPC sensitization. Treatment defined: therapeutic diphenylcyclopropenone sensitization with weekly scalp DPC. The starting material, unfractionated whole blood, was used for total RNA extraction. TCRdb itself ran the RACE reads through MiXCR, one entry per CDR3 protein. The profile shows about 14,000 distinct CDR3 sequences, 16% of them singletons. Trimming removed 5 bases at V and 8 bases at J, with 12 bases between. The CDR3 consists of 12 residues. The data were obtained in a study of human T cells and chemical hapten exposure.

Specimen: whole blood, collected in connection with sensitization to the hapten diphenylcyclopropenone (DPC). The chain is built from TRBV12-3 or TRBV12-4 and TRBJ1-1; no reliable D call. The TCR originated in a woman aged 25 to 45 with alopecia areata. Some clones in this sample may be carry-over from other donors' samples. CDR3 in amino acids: CASSPLMGEAFF. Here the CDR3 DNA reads TGTGCCAGCAGTCCTCTGATGGGCGAAGCTTTCTTT.